The rows below give T cell receptor beta chains drawn from one sample of a study of Graves' ophthalmopathy and Graves' hyperthyroidism. TCRdb re-called the multiplex PCR reads through MiXCR, storing one row per CDR3 protein. The sample shows about 1.2 million distinct CDR3 sequences, about 36% of them seen only once. Sequencing was done on a sample of peripheral blood or thyroid tissue (not recorded which). Source of these receptors: an adult man with Graves' hyperthyroidism. Each CDR3 is given with its conserved first and last residue.

j_call | v_call | cdr3_aa
TRBJ2-7 | TRBV15 | CATSRANKDEQYF
TRBJ1-1 | TRBV5-1 | CASSLRVLTEAFF
TRBJ1-6 | TRBV10-3 | CATLGQGNSPLHF
TRBJ2-5 | TRBV7-2 | CASSVGHRIGETQYF
TRBJ2-7 | TRBV7-9 | CASSLWEGGQDEQYF
TRBJ1-5 | TRBV30 | CAWSLAGDQPQHF
TRBJ2-1 | TRBV2 | CASSYRGQGEQFF
TRBJ2-7 | TRBV20-1 | CSARRTGTYEQYF
TRBJ2-5 | TRBV7-8 | CASSGGGTSVTETQYF
TRBJ1-2 | TRBV5-1 | CASRFGGPNGGYTF
TRBJ1-1 | TRBV12-5 | CASGLVQGGNVEAFF
TRBJ1-2 | TRBV7-2 | CASSPPPGYTF
TRBJ1-1 | TRBV7-9 | CASSSYLTGVYTEAFF
TRBJ1-6 | TRBV14 | CASSQDLWGGGSPLHF
TRBJ1-5 | TRBV9 | CASSARDRGSQPQHF
TRBJ1-5 | TRBV7-2 | CASSKDRVRQPQHF
TRBJ1-1 | TRBV12-3/TRBV12-4 | CASRRNEANTEAFF
TRBJ2-5 | TRBV7-2 | CASAGTRYTQYF
TRBJ1-1 | TRBV25-1 | CASRSISNTEAFF
TRBJ1-1 | TRBV5-6 | CASSFIPQGRHTEAFF
TRBJ1-2 | TRBV6-5 | CASSPGQETNYGYTF
TRBJ1-1 | TRBV10-3 | CASSAPRRNTEAFF
TRBJ1-6 | TRBV6-6 | CASRWGTGQYNSPLHF